Shown below are 29 T cell receptor beta chains from a single sample sequenced in a study of molecular identifiers for immune sequencing clone quantification. TCRdb passed the PCR reads through MiXCR, listing each CDR3 protein once. The sample contains about 320,000 distinct CDR3 sequences, about a fifth of which appear only once. The sequenced sample was naive CD8+ T cells from blood, with Jurkat cell RNA spiked in. Subset in this sample: FACS-sorted CD8+CD4-CCR7+CD45RA+ naive T cells. The receptors stem from a human donor in good health. Some libraries in this study had Jurkat cell RNA spiked in.

The CDR3 DNA is TGTGCCAGTACCATTGTAACCGGGGAGCTGTTTTTT. Translation gives CASTIVTGELFF. This chain links TRBV19 with TRBJ2-2; the D is unclear. V was trimmed by 7 bases and J by 5 bases, leaving 8 bases between them. The CDR3 loop spans 12 amino acids. The V gene's germline CDR1 is LNHDA and CDR2 SQIVND (reference sequence).

This clonotype was observed at least ten times. The J gene is TRBJ1-1, the V gene TRBV9; D uncertain. With 0 bases removed from V and 4 bases from J, the gap between germline ends came to 10 bases. CDR3 size: 14 residues. The germline V gene encodes CDR1 SGDLS and CDR2 YYNGEE. CDR3 DNA: TGTGCCAGCAGCGTAGAAGGGATGAGCACTGAAGCTTTCTTT. This encodes CASSVEGMSTEAFF.

In this sample, this clonotype turned up many times. This chain links TRBV19 with TRBJ1-5, with no clear D. Germline CDR1 and CDR2: LNHDA and SQIVND (reference sequence). Trimming removed 4 bases from V and 0 bases from J, with 7 bases in between. This CDR3 has 14 amino acids. This CDR3 reads CASSSSLSNQPQHF. The CDR3 region has the DNA TGTGCCAGTAGTAGTAGTCTTAGCAATCAGCCCCAGCATTTT. Full variable domain (remainder filled in from reference TRBV19 and TRBJ1-5): DGGITQSPKYLFRKEGQNVTLSCEQNLNHDAMYWYRQDPGQGLRLIYYSQIVNDFQKGDIAEGYSVSREKKESFPLTVTSAQKNPTAFYLCASSSSLSNQPQHFGDGTRLSIL.

This clonotype was recorded at least ten times. CDR3 region: CASSSKAGQGVMNTEAFF. For the CDR3, the DNA is TGTGCCAGCAGCTCAAAGGCCGGACAGGGGGTCATGAACACTGAAGCTTTCTTT. The V and J genes are TRBV7-8 and TRBJ1-1, with 10 nucleotides matching TRBD1. This CDR3 is built from 18 residues. Germline lookup yields CDR1 SGHVS and CDR2 FQNEAQ. J gave up 0 bases and V 4 bases, and 11 bases lay outside the gene matches. Full variable domain (remainder filled in from reference TRBV7-8 and TRBJ1-1): GAGVSQSPRYKVAKRGQDVALRCDPISGHVSLFWYQQALGQGPEFLTYFQNEAQLDKSGLPSDRFFAERPEGSVSTLKIQRTQQEDSAVYLCASSSKAGQGVMNTEAFFGQGTRLTVV.

A note on this clonotype: This CDR3 is missing its conserved last phenylalanine or tryptophan, likely due to a read error. Because the CDR3's place on the DNA is in doubt, the DNA is left out and the CDR3 is given as listed by TCRdb. The chain has TRBV29-1 and TRBJ2-3; the table's D call, TRBD1, was not checked against the DNA. From germline, CDR1 is SQVTM and CDR2 ANQGSEA. The CDR3 is 16 residues long, ends included. The CDR3 protein is CSVEELRLGHTDTQYL.

The chain recombines TRBV30 with TRBJ2-3, with 7 bases aligning to TRBD1. Germline CDR1 and CDR2: GTSNPN and SVGIG (reference sequence). There are 13 residues in the CDR3. Losses at the gene ends were 5 bases for V and 4 bases for J; bases not matched to a gene: 6. CDR3 DNA: TGTGCCTGGTGGGACAGTACCCCAGATACGCAGTATTTT. Protein: CAWWDSTPDTQYF.

V and J are TRBV3-1 and TRBJ2-3; 9 bases line up with TRBD2. The germline V gene has CDR1 LGHDT and CDR2 YNNKEL (reference sequence). This CDR3 comprises 16 residues. Trimming at V came to 4 bases and at J to 5 bases, leaving 10 bases not matched to a gene. CDR3: CASSPTERGDGDTQYF. The DNA for the CDR3 is TGTGCCAGCAGCCCAACTGAGCGGGGGGACGGAGATACGCAGTATTTT.

As regards this clonotype: A read error may explain this, as a much larger clone is one base away. The V gene is TRBV7-9, the J gene TRBJ2-4, with D maybe TRBD1 (6 bases). The CDR3 runs 17 residues. Trimming cost V 2 bases and J 7 bases, with 21 bases left between them. The V gene's germline CDR1 is SEHNR and CDR2 FQNEAQ (reference sequence). CDR3 in DNA: TGTGCCAGCAGCTTATATGCTCATGGCGCAGGGGAGAACATTCAGTACTTC. Its protein is CASSLYAHGAGENIQYF.

This clonotype was seen only a few times. This may arise from a read error, as a much more abundant clone is one base away. The V and J genes are TRBV29-1 and TRBJ2-5; possible D gene TRBD2, 5 bases. Germline CDR1 and CDR2: SQVTM and ANQGSEA. V was shortened by 3 bases and J by 5 bases, with 10 bases between the two germline ends. The CDR3 loop spans 12 amino acids. The CDR3 here is CSVERVAETQYF. In DNA, the CDR3 is TGCAGCGTTGAGAGGGTCGCGGAGACCCAGTACTTC.

Notes on this clonotype: This may be a read error: a much more frequent sequence differs by one nucleotide. The chain recombines TRBV7-9 with TRBJ2-1; 9 positions agree with TRBD1. The CDR3 covers 15 residues. CDR1 and CDR2 (germline): SEHNR, FQNEAQ (reference sequence). The CDR3 loop is CASSFPGQGHNERFF. The CDR3 DNA is TGTGCCAGCAGCTTCCCGGGACAGGGTCACAATGAGCGGTTCTTC.

Ten or more counts support this clonotype. The chain carries TRBV2 and TRBJ2-6; possibly TRBD1 for D (6 bases). The CDR3 contains 19 residues. Germline V gene lookup returns CDR1 SNHLY and CDR2 FYNNEI. Trimming took 1 base from V and 0 from J, leaving 16 bases between them. The CDR3 bases are TGTGCCAGCAGTGAAGAAGGTTGGACAGACCGCTCTGGGGCCAACGTCCTGACTTTC. The encoded protein is CASSEEGWTDRSGANVLTF.

Concerning this clonotype itself: Possible read error: a much larger clone is one base away. This rearrangement joins TRBV2 to TRBJ1-5, with D perhaps matching TRBD1 (5 bases). The CDR3 has 16 residues. Germline V CDR1 and CDR2: SNHLY, FYNNEI. CDR3 coding DNA: TGTGCCAGCAGCACACCCACGGGACGGGAGTATCAGCTCCAGCATTTT. As protein: CASSTPTGREYQLQHF.

The chain links TRBV27 to TRBJ2-3; 8 bases are shared with TRBD2. V shed 5 bases, J shed 0 bases, and the junction held 7 bases outside the gene matches. In germline, CDR1 is MNHEY, CDR2 SMNVEV (reference sequence). The CDR3 runs to 16 residues. The CDR3 spells CASSIGAGASTDTQYF. The CDR3 nucleotides read TGTGCCAGCAGTATAGGAGCGGGGGCCAGCACAGATACGCAGTATTTT.

This clonotype was seen ten or more times. The chain is built from TRBV19 and TRBJ2-5; D gene unclear. Germline values: CDR1 LNHDA, CDR2 SQIVND (reference sequence). Trimming left V 4 bases short and J 4 bases short, with 4 bases between. This CDR3 comprises 11 residues. The CDR3 DNA sequence: TGTGCCAGTAGTACCACAGAGACCCAGTACTTC. Translated, it gives CASSTTETQYF. The whole variable domain, remainder taken from reference TRBV19 and TRBJ2-5, is DGGITQSPKYLFRKEGQNVTLSCEQNLNHDAMYWYRQDPGQGLRLIYYSQIVNDFQKGDIAEGYSVSREKKESFPLTVTSAQKNPTAFYLCASSTTETQYFGPGTRLLVL.

This clonotype was counted only a few times. The V call is TRBV12-3 or TRBV12-4, the J call TRBJ2-2; D is perhaps TRBD1 (5 bases). V lost 4 bases, J lost 6 bases, and 9 bases lay in between. CDR3 length: 13 residues. The CDR3 nucleotides read TGTGCCAGCAGTTCCACAGGTCCCGGGGAGCTGTTTTTT. It yields the protein CASSSTGPGELFF.

Many counts were recorded for this clonotype. This rearrangement joins TRBV7-6 to TRBJ2-1; 10 bases match TRBD2. Germline trimming cut 3 bases from V and 3 bases from J; bases unmatched to any gene: 8. The germline CDR1 and CDR2 sequences are SGHVS and FNYEAQ. There are 17 residues in the CDR3. CDR3 bases: TGTGCCAGCAGCTTGGGACATAGCGGGGGGTTCTACAATGAGCAGTTCTTC. Protein sequence: CASSLGHSGGFYNEQFF.

V is TRBV6-6 and J is TRBJ1-5, with no clear D. The germline gives CDR1 MNHNY, CDR2 SVGAGI (reference sequence). The V and J ends lost 6 bases and 4 bases respectively, with 10 bases between them. The length of the CDR3 is 13 residues. In nucleotides, the CDR3 is TGTGCCAGCAGATGGGTTCAAAATCAGCCCCAGCATTTT. Amino acids: CASRWVQNQPQHF.

This clonotype was detected a few times. The rearrangement joins TRBV27 to TRBJ1-6, with unresolved D. V lost 0 bases, J lost 10 bases, and 7 bases lay in between. CDR3 length: 13 residues. CDR1 and CDR2 (germline): MNHEY, SMNVEV (reference sequence). CDR3 residues: CASSLSVGSPLHF. CDR3 DNA sequence: TGTGCCAGCAGTTTATCGGTGGGGTCACCCCTCCACTTT.

This clonotype was picked up many times. This chain uses TRBV7-2 with TRBJ2-3; the match to TRBD2 covers 10 bases. This CDR3 has 16 residues. Trimming cost V 5 bases and J 2 bases; bases outside gene matches: 7. Germline CDR1 and CDR2: SGHTA and FQGNSA. CDR3 protein: CASSPLLAGTTDTQYF. CDR3 nucleotides: TGTGCCAGCAGCCCCTTACTAGCGGGAACCACAGATACGCAGTATTTT.

The chain carries TRBV3-1 and TRBJ1-1; TRBD1 matches at 12 bases. V shed 5 bases, J shed 4 bases, and the junction held 14 bases outside the gene matches. This CDR3 is built from 18 residues. Looked up from germline, CDR1 is LGHDT and CDR2 is YNNKEL (reference sequence). CDR3 nucleotides: TGTGCCAGCAGCGACGACTTCCCGGGACAGGGGGCTTCCACTGAAGCTTTCTTT. Translating it yields CASSDDFPGQGASTEAFF.

The chain is built from TRBV4-1 and TRBJ2-7; D not certain. This CDR3 comprises 16 residues. CDR1 is MGHRA and CDR2 is YSYEKL in the germline V gene. V was trimmed by 1 base and J by 0 bases, leaving 13 bases between them. The CDR3 is CASSQGLSSSSYEQYF. CDR3 bases: TGCGCCAGCAGCCAAGGTCTCAGTTCGAGCTCCTACGAGCAGTACTTC.

This clonotype was observed at least ten times. The chain carries TRBV29-1 and TRBJ2-5; 8 nucleotides align to TRBD2. In germline, CDR1 is SQVTM, CDR2 ANQGSEA. CDR3 length: 17 residues. V lost 0 bases and J lost 0; bases outside the gene matches: 9. In DNA, the CDR3 is TGCAGCGTTGAAGAATGGGCCCGGGGGGGGTACCAAGAGACCCAGTACTTC. Translating gives CSVEEWARGGYQETQYF.

This clonotype was seen just once. A much bigger clone sits one base away, suggesting this may be a read error. This sequence joins TRBV6-2 or TRBV6-3 and TRBJ1-1; maybe TRBD1 (5 bases). V dropped 6 bases and J dropped 5 bases, with 16 bases sitting between them. Germline CDR1 MNHEY, CDR2 SVGEGT. The CDR3 is made up of 14 amino acids. In nucleotides, the CDR3 is TGTGCCAGCAGATGGGGGGGGGGGTGTACTGAAGCTTTCTTT. Translating gives CASRWGGGCTEAFF.

Many counts were recorded for this clonotype. This sequence joins TRBV5-4 and TRBJ2-7; no definite D call. V lost 1 base, J lost 2 bases, and 10 bases lay in between. CDR1 is SGHNT, CDR2 YYREEE, per germline (reference sequence). The CDR3 covers 14 residues. CDR3 residues: CASSLKGLTYEQYF. DNA for the CDR3: TGTGCCAGCAGCTTGAAGGGCCTTACCTACGAGCAGTACTTC. The whole variable domain, remainder taken from reference TRBV5-4 and TRBJ2-7, is ETGVTQSPTHLIKTRGQQVTLRCSSQSGHNTVSWYQQALGQGPQFIFQYYREEENGRGNFPPRFSGLQFPNYSSELNVNALELDDSALYLCASSLKGLTYEQYFGPGTRLTVT.

This clonotype was counted many times. V gene TRBV7-9 combines with J gene TRBJ2-7; a weak D match, TRBD1 (6 bases). The CDR3 extends over 13 amino acids. Per germline, CDR1 SEHNR and CDR2 FQNEAQ (reference sequence). The V end lost 5 bases, the J end lost 3 bases, and 11 bases lay between the germline ends. The CDR3 spells CASSPGHFYEQYF. The CDR3 DNA reads as TGTGCCAGCAGCCCGGGACACTTCTACGAGCAGTACTTC.

This clonotype was observed at least ten times. The V gene is TRBV23-1, the J gene TRBJ1-2; D uncertain. TRBV23-1 is an ORF; its function is uncertain. V lost 0 bases and J 0 bases, leaving 8 bases between the germline ends. The CDR3 contains 15 residues. The CDR3 sequence: CASSQSTRANYGYTF. The CDR3 nucleotides read TGCGCCAGCAGTCAATCTACAAGGGCTAACTATGGCTACACCTTC.

Remarks on this clonotype: A single base separates this from a much larger clone, so it may be a read error. V and J are TRBV6-6 and TRBJ1-5; possibly TRBD1 for D (5 bases). The V gene's germline CDR1 is MNHNY and CDR2 SVGAGI (reference sequence). CDR3 length: 14 residues. V was pared by 5 bases and J by 11 bases, with 19 bases between. CDR3 amino acids: CASSQALVEGSQHF. CDR3 coding DNA: TGTGCCAGCAGTCAAGCCCTGGTGGAGGGGTCCCAGCATTTT.

This clonotype was counted ten times or more. The genes are TRBV5-6 and TRBJ2-3; no clear D. The V end was cut by 4 bases, the J end by 5 bases, with 8 bases between. The CDR3 spans 12 residues. The germline CDR1 and CDR2 sequences are SGHDT and YYEEEE. CDR3: CASSLERDTQYF. CDR3 sequence (DNA): TGTGCCAGCAGCCTGGAGAGAGATACGCAGTATTTT.

This clonotype was counted at least ten times. The chain joins TRBV13 to TRBJ2-7; 7 bases match TRBD2. J was trimmed by 1 base and V by 6 bases; bases with no gene match: 3. CDR1 and CDR2 from the germline V gene are PRHDT and FYEKMQ (reference sequence). CDR3 length: 13 amino acids. The CDR3 is CASSSGGSYEQYF. The CDR3, as DNA: TGTGCCAGCAGTTCCGGGGGGTCCTACGAGCAGTACTTC.